This T cell receptor beta chain was obtained from a study of yellow fever vaccine responses in identical twins. The study's findings and limits: Each twin's T cell response to the vaccine was reported to look partly convergent and partly personalized.

Comments on this clonotype: What it recognizes is unknown.

V lost 5 bases and J lost 4, with 9 bases in between. The CDR3 sequence is 13 residues long. Germline loops: CDR1 SGHVS, CDR2 FQNEAQ. TCRdb reprocessed the RT-PCR reads via MiXCR and lists one record per CDR3 protein. Here the sample spans about 19,000 distinct CDR3 sequences, around two thirds being singletons. Sample: T cells from blood (PBMCs), unsorted or a sorted subset (not recorded which), taken before or after yellow fever vaccination (not recorded which). This sequence originates from a woman aged 18 to 35 who received the yellow fever vaccine. The chain carries TRBV7-8 and TRBJ2-1; D is unresolved. The CDR3 bases are TGTGCCAGCAGCATTGTCCCATACAATGAGCAGTTCTTC. Translation: CASSIVPYNEQFF. Supplemented by reference TRBV7-8 and TRBJ2-1, the full variable domain reads GAGVSQSPRYKVAKRGQDVALRCDPISGHVSLFWYQQALGQGPEFLTYFQNEAQLDKSGLPSDRFFAERPEGSVSTLKIQRTQQEDSAVYLCASSIVPYNEQFFGPGTRLTVL.